This entry lists 11 T cell receptor beta chains sequenced from one sample in a study of blood T cell repertoires in COVID-19. TCRdb's table, derived via immunoSEQ multiplex PCR, lists solely in-frame clones and lacks some. The sample records around 50,000 clones, approximately 95% being singletons. Sequencing was performed on peripheral blood. The source is a man aged 60 to 75 with COVID-19, enrolled during active disease.

The V and J genes are TRBV2 and TRBJ2-1, with 8 bases matching TRBD1. This CDR3 comprises 14 residues. CDR1 is SNHLY, CDR2 FYNNEI, per germline. Losses at the gene ends were 5 bases for V and 2 bases for J; bases not matched to a gene: 2. CDR3 sequence: CASSQGAAYNEQFF. CDR3 coding DNA: TGTGCCAGCAGTCAGGGGGCAGCCTACAATGAGCAGTTCTTC.

The chain uses TRBV19 and TRBJ2-1, with 12 bases that match TRBD2. The CDR3 runs to 14 residues. The germline gives CDR1 LNHDA, CDR2 SQIVND (reference sequence). V shed 5 bases, J shed 7 bases, and the junction held 3 bases outside the gene matches. The DNA of the CDR3 is TGTGCCAGTAGTTCCGGGACTAGCGGGAATGAGCAGTTCTTC. Translated: CASSSGTSGNEQFF.

The rearrangement joins TRBV5-1 to TRBJ2-3; D possibly corresponds to TRBD2 (5 bases). CDR3 length: 12 residues. Germline V lookup: CDR1 SGHRS, CDR2 YFSETQ. Trimming removed 7 bases from V and 0 bases from J, with 6 bases in between. The CDR3 is CASGESTDTQYF. The CDR3 nucleotides are TGCGCCAGCGGGGAGAGCACAGATACGCAGTATTTT.

The chain is built from TRBV7-2 and TRBJ2-3; 7 nucleotides match TRBD2. CDR3 length: 16 residues. J lost 2 bases, V lost 1 base, and 6 bases had no gene match. Per germline, CDR1 SGHTA and CDR2 FQGNSA. CDR3 region: CASSLVRLAATDTQYF. The CDR3 bases are TGTGCCAGCAGCTTAGTTAGGCTAGCGGCCACAGATACGCAGTATTTT. Using reference TRBV7-2 and TRBJ2-3 for the parts outside the CDR3, the full variable domain is GAGVSQSPSNKVTEKGKDVELRCDPISGHTALYWYRQSLGQGLEFLIYFQGNSAPDKSGLPSDRFSAERTGGSVSTLTIQRTQQEDSAVYLCASSLVRLAATDTQYFGPGTRLTVL.

CDR3 amino acids: CASSQGLAGREQFF. The CDR3 bases are TGTGCCAGCAGCCAGGGACTAGCGGGTCGCGAGCAGTTCTTC. This rearrangement joins TRBV7-3 to TRBJ2-1; TRBD2 agrees at 12 bases. After removal of 5 bases from V and 10 bases from J, the junction contained 6 bases not matched to a gene. Germline lookup yields CDR1 SGHTA and CDR2 FQGTGA. The CDR3 length is 14 residues.

This clone is a singleton in its sample. The rearrangement links TRBV5-1 to TRBJ2-7, with TRBD2 matching 10 bases. V shed 1 base and J 1 base; nucleotides not matched to a gene: 14. Germline lookup yields CDR1 SGHRS and CDR2 YFSETQ. The CDR3 contains 19 residues. CDR3 amino acids: CASSLLGLAAALGSYEQYF. The CDR3 nucleotides read TGCGCCAGCAGCTTGCTAGGACTAGCGGCTGCTTTGGGATCCTACGAGCAGTACTTC.

The rearrangement uses TRBV24-1 and TRBJ2-1; 7 bases map to TRBD1. The V gene end was trimmed by 5 bases and the J gene end by 1 base; junction bases not matched to a gene: 7. Germline CDR1 and CDR2: KGHDR and SFDVKD. The CDR3 contains 16 residues. Written as DNA, the CDR3 is TGTGCCACCAGTGGCACTAGGGGGCCATCCTACAATGAGCAGTTCTTC. Translated: CATSGTRGPSYNEQFF.

V and J are TRBV15 and TRBJ2-3; possibly TRBD2 for D (5 bases). Between the trimmed V and J ends, which lost 0 bases and 2 bases, there was a span of 9 bases. The CDR3 contains 15 residues. Germline lookup yields CDR1 LNHNV and CDR2 YYDKDF (reference sequence). The CDR3 protein is CATSREKRITDTQYF. Written as DNA, the CDR3 is TGTGCCACCAGCAGAGAAAAGCGGATCACAGATACGCAGTATTTT.

This rearrangement joins TRBV28 to TRBJ1-2, with 7 positions matching TRBD1. The germline gives CDR1 MDHEN, CDR2 SYDVKM. The CDR3 sequence is 14 residues long. Trimming removed 6 bases from V and 9 bases from J; junction bases left unmatched: 13. CDR3 nucleotides: TGTGCCAGCAGGACACCGGGACAGTCTTATCGCTACACCTTC. Its translation is CASRTPGQSYRYTF.

V and J are TRBV12-3 or TRBV12-4 and TRBJ2-3; perhaps TRBD1 as D (5 bases). The V end was cut by 5 bases, the J end by 7 bases, with 13 bases between. This CDR3 comprises 13 residues. CDR3 DNA: TGTGCCAGCAGTCCTCTTAGGACAAATACGCAGTATTTT. Its translation is CASSPLRTNTQYF.

This chain's CDR3 is CASSLGTGGGNQPQHF. DNA of the CDR3: TGTGCCAGCAGTTTAGGGACAGGGGGCGGCAATCAGCCCCAGCATTTT. J is TRBJ1-5 and V is TRBV28; 12 positions agree with TRBD1. This CDR3 region has 16 residues. From germline, CDR1 is MDHEN and CDR2 SYDVKM. With V trimmed by 2 bases and J by 2 bases, 1 base remained unmatched.